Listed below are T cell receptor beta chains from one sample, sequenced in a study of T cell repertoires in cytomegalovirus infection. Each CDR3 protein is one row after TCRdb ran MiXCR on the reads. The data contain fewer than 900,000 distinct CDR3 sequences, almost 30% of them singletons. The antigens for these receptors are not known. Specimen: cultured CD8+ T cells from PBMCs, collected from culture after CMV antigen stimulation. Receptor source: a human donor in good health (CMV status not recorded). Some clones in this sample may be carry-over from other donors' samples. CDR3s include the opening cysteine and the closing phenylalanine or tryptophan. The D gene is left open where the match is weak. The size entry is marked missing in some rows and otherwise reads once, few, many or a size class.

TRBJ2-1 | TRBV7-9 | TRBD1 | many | TGTGCCAGCAGCCCCACAGGGGGCCACACAAATGAGCAGTTCTTC | CASSPTGGHTNEQFF
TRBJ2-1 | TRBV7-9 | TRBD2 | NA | TGTGCCAGCAGCCCCACCCTAGCGGGGAATTACAATGAGCAGTTCTTC | CASSPTLAGNYNEQFF
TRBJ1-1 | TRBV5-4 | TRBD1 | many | TGTGCCAGCAGCTTTGGGACAGGGGGGACTGAAGCTTTCTTT | CASSFGTGGTEAFF
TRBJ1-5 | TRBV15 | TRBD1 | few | TGTGCCACCAGCAGGGGACAGTTCGGCCAGCCCCAGCATTTT | CATSRGQFGQPQHF
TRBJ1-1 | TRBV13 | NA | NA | TGTGCCAGCAGCTTCGACGTGGTAGCTTTCTTT | CASSFDVVAFF
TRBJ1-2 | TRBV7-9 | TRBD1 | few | TGTGCCAGCAGCTTACCCAGGGGGCCCCGGGAGAATGGCTACACCTTC | CASSLPRGPRENGYTF
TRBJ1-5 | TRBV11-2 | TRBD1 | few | TGTGCCAGCAGCTTATTTAGTCCGGACAGGGAGACTAATCAGCCCCAGCATTTT | CASSLFSPDRETNQPQHF
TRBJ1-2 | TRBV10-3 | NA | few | TGTGCCATCAGTGAGTCCGAGGCACTTGGGCCCCGGGGCTACACCTTC | CAISESEALGPRGYTF
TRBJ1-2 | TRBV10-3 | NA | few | TGTGCCATCACCGGGAAGGCCTTTGGCTACACCTTC | CAITGKAFGYTF
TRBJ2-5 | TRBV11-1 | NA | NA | TGTGCCAGCAGCTTAGCATGGGTGGTTCCAGAGACCCAGTACTTC | CASSLAWVVPETQYF
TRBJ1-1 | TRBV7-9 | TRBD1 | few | TGTGCCAGCAGGGGAGGGGGCGATGAAGCTTTCTTT | CASRGGGDEAFF
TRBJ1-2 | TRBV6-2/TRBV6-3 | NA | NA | TGTGCCAGCAGCATATCCGCAGGGGAAGGTTCGAGCGACTATGGCTACACCTTC | CASSISAGEGSSDYGYTF
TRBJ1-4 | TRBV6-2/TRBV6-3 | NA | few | TGTGCCAGCAATACAGCTTCAACGGATGAAAAACTGTTTTTT | CASNTASTDEKLFF
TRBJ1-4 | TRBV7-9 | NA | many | TGTGCCAGCAGCCCTGTTGTGGGACGCGCGAATGAAAAACTGTTTTTT | CASSPVVGRANEKLFF
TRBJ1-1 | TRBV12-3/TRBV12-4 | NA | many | TGTGCCAGCAGCTTACGCTCCAGGGGCACTGAAGCTTTCTTT | CASSLRSRGTEAFF
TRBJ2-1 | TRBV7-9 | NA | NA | TGTGCCAGCAGCTTAGACAGGGCAGACAATGAGCAGTTCTTC | CASSLDRADNEQFF
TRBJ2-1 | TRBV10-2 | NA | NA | TGCGCCAGCAGTGAGAACCTCTCCTACAATGAGCAGTTCTTC | CASSENLSYNEQFF
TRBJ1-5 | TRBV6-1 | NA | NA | TGTGCCAGTCCTGGTGGGGAGCCCCAGCATTTT | CASPGGEPQHF
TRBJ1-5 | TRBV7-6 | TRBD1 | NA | TGTGCCAGCAGCGGTCGTGCCGGGACAGGGGGACAGCCCCAGCATTTT | CASSGRAGTGGQPQHF
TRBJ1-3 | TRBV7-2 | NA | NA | TGTGCCAGCAGTCGGGACTCTAGCTCTGGAAACACCATATATTTT | CASSRDSSSGNTIYF
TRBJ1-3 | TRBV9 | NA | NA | TGTGCCAGCAGCGTATCTTCTGGAAACACCATATATTTT | CASSVSSGNTIYF
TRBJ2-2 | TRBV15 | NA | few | TGTGCCACCAGCAGAGTGGACAGCAACACCGGGGAGCTGTTTTTT | CATSRVDSNTGELFF
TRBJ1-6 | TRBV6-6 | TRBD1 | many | TGTGCCAGCAGTTACCCGCCCGGGACAGCGGATTCACCCCTCCACTTT | CASSYPPGTADSPLHF
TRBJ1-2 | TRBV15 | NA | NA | TGTGCCACCAGCAGAGATAGGACGGGCTTCTATGGCTACACCTTC | CATSRDRTGFYGYTF
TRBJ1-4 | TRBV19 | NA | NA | TGTGCCAGTAGTATACCCACTAATGAAAAACTGTTTTTT | CASSIPTNEKLFF
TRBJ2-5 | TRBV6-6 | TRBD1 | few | TGTGCCAGCAGCCCTACAGGGGGCGGGGAGACCCAGTACTTC | CASSPTGGGETQYF
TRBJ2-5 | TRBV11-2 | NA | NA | TGTGCCAGCAGCATCAGGGATTCCCAGTACTTC | CASSIRDSQYF
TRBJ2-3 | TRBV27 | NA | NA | TGTGCCAGCAGTTTATGGCCCGGAAGCACAGATACGCAGTATTTT | CASSLWPGSTDTQYF
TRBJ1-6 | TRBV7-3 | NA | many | TGTGCCAGCAGCAAAACCGGGACTACCGAGAGTCCCCTCCACTTT | CASSKTGTTESPLHF
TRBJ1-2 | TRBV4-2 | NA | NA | TGTGCCAGCAGCCAAGACCCGGGTTTCAGGGTCTCCGGCTACACCTTC | CASSQDPGFRVSGYTF
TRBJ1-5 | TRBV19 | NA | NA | TGTGCCAGTAGCACACCAGGGGGCAATCAGCCCCAGCATTTT | CASSTPGGNQPQHF
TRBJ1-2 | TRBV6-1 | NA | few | TGTGCCAGCAGTGACGATCCCTATGGCTACACCTTC | CASSDDPYGYTF
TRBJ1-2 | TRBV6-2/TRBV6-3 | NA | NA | TGTGCCAGCAGTTACTCGAGTACAGGGAAAGGCTACACCTTC | CASSYSSTGKGYTF
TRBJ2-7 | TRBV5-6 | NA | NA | TGTGCCAGCTTTGGGGTTCGTCGGGATAGCTCCTACGAGCAGTACTTC | CASFGVRRDSSYEQYF
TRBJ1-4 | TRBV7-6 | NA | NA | TGTGCCAGCACCTGGGGGCCCCAACCGGGGAAACTGTTTTTT | CASTWGPQPGKLFF
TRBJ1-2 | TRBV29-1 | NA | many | TGCAGCGTTGAATCAGACACTAACTATGGCTACACCTTC | CSVESDTNYGYTF
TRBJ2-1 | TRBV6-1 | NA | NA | TGTGCCAGCAGACCGGGACTTCCCCTCGGAGGTGGTGAGCAGTTCTTC | CASRPGLPLGGGEQFF
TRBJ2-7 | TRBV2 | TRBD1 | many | TGTGCCAGCAGTGAAAGGGACAGCGGCCACGAGCAGTACTTC | CASSERDSGHEQYF
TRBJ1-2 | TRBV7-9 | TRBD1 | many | TGTGCCAGCAGCCACGGGACAGTTGATGGCTACACCTTC | CASSHGTVDGYTF
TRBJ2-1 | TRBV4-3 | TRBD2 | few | TGCGCCAGCAGCCAAGGGGCCCTAGCGGGCGCCGGCCTCGAGGATGAGCAGTTCTTC | CASSQGALAGAGLEDEQFF
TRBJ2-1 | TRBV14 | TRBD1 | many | TGTGCCAGCAGCCACCCGGGACAGGGGGCCTACAATGAGCAGTTCTTC | CASSHPGQGAYNEQFF
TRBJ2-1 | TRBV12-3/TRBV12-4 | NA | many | TGTGCCAGCAGCTTTGGCATTTACAATGAGCAGTTCTTC | CASSFGIYNEQFF
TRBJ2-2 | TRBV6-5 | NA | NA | TGTGCCAGCAGTTACGAGGCAGGAATGGCCGGGGAGCTGTTTTTT | CASSYEAGMAGELFF
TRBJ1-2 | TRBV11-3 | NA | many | TGTGCCAGCAGCTTATCCGGACATGGCTACACCTTC | CASSLSGHGYTF
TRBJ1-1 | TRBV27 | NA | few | TGTGCCAGCAGTTTACCGGGGAAGGGAACTGAAGCTTTCTTT | CASSLPGKGTEAFF
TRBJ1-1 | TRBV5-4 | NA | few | TGTGCCAGCAGCGAGGGGGATTGGGAAGCTTTCTTT | CASSEGDWEAFF
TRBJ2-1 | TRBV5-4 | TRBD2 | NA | TGTGCCAGCAGCTTGGGGGGACTAGCGGGGGCCGCATGGTACAATGAGCAGTTCTTC | CASSLGGLAGAAWYNEQFF
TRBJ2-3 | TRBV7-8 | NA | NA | TGTGCCAGCAGCCGAGCTATCTCGTCTAGCACAGATACGCAGTATTTT | CASSRAISSSTDTQYF
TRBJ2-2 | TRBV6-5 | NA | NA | TGTGCCAGCAGTTACTCCGGGGCAAAGAACACCGGGGAGCTGTTTTTT | CASSYSGAKNTGELFF